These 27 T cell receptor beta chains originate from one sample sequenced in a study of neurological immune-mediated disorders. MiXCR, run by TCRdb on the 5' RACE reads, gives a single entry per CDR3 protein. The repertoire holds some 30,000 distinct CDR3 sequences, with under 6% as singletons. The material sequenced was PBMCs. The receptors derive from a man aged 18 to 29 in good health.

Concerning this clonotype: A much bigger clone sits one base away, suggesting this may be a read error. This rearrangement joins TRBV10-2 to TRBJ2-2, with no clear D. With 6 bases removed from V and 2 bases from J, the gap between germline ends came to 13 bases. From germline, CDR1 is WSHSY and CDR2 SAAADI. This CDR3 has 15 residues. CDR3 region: CASREDGTNTGELFF. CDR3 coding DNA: TGCGCCAGCAGGGAAGATGGCACCAACACCGGGGAGCTGTTTTTT.

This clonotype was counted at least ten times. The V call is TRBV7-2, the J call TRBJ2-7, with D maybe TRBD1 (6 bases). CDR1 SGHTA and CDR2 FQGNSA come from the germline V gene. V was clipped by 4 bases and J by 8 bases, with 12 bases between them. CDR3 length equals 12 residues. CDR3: CASSSDSFKQYF. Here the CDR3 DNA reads TGTGCCAGCAGCTCGGACAGTTTCAAGCAGTACTTC.

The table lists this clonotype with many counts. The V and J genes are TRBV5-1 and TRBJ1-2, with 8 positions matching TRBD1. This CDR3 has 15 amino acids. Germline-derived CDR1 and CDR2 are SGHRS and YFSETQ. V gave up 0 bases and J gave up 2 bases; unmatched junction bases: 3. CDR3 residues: CASSLEAGGNYGYTF. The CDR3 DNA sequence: TGCGCCAGCAGCTTGGAGGCAGGGGGCAACTATGGCTACACCTTC.

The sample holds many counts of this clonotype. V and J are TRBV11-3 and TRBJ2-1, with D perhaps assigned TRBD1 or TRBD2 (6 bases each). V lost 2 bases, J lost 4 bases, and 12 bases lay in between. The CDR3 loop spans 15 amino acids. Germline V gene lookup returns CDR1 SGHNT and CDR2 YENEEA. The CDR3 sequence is CASSLLGGLYNEQFF. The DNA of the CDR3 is TGTGCCAGCAGCTTACTAGGGGGGCTATACAATGAGCAGTTCTTC.

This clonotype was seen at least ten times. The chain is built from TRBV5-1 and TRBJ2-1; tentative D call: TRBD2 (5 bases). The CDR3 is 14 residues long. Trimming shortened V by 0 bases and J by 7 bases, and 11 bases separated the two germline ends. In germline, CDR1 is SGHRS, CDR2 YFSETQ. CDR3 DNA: TGCGCCAGCAGCTTGGGGCTAGCCCCGAATGAGCAGTTCTTC. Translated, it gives CASSLGLAPNEQFF.

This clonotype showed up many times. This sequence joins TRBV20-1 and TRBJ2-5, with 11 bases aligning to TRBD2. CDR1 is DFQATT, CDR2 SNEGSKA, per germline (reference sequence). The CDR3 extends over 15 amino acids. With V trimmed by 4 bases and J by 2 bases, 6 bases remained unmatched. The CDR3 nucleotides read TGCAGTGCTACAATAGCGGGGGGGAATCAAGAGACCCAGTACTTC. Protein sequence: CSATIAGGNQETQYF.

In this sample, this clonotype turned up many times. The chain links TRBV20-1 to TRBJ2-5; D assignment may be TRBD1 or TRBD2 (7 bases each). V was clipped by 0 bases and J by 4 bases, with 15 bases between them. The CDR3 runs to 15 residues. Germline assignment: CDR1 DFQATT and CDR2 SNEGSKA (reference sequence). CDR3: CSARDGEGDRETQYF. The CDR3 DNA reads TGCAGTGCTAGAGATGGGGAGGGGGACAGAGAGACCCAGTACTTC.

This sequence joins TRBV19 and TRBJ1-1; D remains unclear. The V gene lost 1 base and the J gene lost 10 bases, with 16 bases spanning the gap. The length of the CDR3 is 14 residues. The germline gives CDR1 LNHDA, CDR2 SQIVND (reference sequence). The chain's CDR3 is CASSIGGFDGGAFF. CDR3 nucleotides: TGTGCCAGTAGTATAGGGGGTTTTGATGGCGGAGCTTTCTTT.

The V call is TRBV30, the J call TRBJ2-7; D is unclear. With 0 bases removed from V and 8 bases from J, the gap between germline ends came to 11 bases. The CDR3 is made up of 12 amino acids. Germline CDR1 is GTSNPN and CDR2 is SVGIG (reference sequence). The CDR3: CAWSVSPSKQYF. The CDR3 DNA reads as TGTGCCTGGAGTGTAAGCCCCTCAAAGCAGTACTTC.

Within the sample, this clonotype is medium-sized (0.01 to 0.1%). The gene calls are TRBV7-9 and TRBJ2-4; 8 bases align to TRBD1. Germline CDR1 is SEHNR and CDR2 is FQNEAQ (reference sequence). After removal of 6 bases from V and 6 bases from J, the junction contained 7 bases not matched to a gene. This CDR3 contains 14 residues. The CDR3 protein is CASRPGQGGNIQYF. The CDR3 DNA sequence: TGTGCCAGCAGACCTGGACAGGGAGGAAACATTCAGTACTTC. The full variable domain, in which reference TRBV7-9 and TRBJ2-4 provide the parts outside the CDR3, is DTGVSQNPRHKITKRGQNVTFRCDPISEHNRLYWYRQTLGQGPEFLTYFQNEAQLEKSRLLSDRFSAERPKGSFSTLEIQRTEQGDSAMYLCASRPGQGGNIQYFGAGTRLSVL.

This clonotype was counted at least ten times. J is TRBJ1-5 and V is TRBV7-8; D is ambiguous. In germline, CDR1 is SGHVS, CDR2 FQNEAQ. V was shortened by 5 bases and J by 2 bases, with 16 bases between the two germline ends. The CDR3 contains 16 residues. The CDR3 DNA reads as TGTGCCAGCAGCATGAGGACCGGTGTTGGCAATCAGCCCCAGCATTTT. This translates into CASSMRTGVGNQPQHF.

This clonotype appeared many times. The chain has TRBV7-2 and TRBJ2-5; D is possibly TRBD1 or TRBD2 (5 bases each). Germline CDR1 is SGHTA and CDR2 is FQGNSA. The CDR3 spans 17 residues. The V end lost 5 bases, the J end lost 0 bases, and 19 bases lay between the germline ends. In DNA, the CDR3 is TGTGCCAGCAGCCACACCTCCGATGTGGGACACCAAGAGACCCAGTACTTC. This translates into CASSHTSDVGHQETQYF.

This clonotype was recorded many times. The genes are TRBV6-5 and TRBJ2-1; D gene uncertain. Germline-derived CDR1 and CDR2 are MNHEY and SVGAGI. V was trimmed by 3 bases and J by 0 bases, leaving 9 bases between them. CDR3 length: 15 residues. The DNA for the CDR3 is TGTGCCAGCAGTTATGGCCGGAGCTCCTACAATGAGCAGTTCTTC. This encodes CASSYGRSSYNEQFF.

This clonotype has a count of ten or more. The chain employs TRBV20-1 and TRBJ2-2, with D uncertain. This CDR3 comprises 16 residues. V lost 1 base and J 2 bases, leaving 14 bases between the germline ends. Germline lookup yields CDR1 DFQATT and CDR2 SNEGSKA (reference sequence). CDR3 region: CSARGGPSGNTGELFF. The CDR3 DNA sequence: TGCAGTGCTAGAGGCGGCCCCTCCGGCAACACCGGGGAGCTGTTTTTT.

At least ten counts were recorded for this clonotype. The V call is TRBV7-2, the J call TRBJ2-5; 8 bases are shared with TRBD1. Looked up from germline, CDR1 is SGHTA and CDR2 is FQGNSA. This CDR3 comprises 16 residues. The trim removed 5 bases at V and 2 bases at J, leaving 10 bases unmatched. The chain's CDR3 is CASSGPPGGGQETQYF. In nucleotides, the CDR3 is TGTGCCAGCAGCGGACCCCCAGGGGGCGGTCAAGAGACCCAGTACTTC.

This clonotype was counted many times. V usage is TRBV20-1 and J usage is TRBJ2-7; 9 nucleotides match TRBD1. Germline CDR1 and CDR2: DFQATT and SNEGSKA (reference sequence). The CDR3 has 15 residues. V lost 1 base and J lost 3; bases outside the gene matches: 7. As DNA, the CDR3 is TGCAGTGCTAGAGCGACGGGACAGGGCCTCTACGAGCAGTACTTC. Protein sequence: CSARATGQGLYEQYF.

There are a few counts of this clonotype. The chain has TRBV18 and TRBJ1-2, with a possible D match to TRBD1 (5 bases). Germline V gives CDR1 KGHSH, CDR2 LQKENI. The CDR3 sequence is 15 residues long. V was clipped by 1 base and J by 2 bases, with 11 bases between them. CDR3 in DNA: TGTGCCAGCTCACCACAGAATACAGGAAACTATGGCTACACCTTC. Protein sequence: CASSPQNTGNYGYTF.

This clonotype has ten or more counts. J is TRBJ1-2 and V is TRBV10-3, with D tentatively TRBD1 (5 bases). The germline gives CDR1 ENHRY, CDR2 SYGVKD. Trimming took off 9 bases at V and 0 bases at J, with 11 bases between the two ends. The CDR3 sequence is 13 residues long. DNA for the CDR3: TGTGCCATGGGGGACGCAGCTAACTATGGCTACACCTTC. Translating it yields CAMGDAANYGYTF.

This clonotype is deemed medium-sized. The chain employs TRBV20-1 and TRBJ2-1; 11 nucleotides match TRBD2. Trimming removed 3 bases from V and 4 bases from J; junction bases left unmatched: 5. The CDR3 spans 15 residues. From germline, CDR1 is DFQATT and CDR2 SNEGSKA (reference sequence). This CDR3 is CSASPGTSGYNEQFF. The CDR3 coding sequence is TGCAGTGCTAGCCCCGGGACTAGCGGTTACAATGAGCAGTTCTTC.

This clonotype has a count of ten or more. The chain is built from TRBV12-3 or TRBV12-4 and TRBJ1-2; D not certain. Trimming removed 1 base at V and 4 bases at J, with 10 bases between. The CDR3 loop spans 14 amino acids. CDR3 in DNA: TGTGCCAGCAGTTTAGGAAGGATAGGCTATGGCTACACCTTC. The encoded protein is CASSLGRIGYGYTF.

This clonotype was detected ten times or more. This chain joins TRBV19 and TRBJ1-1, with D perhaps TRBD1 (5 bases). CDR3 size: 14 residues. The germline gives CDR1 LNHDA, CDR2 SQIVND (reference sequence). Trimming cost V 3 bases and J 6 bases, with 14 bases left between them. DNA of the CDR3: TGTGCCAGTAGTATTTTGGGGGAAAGTCCTGAAGCTTTCTTT. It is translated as CASSILGESPEAFF.

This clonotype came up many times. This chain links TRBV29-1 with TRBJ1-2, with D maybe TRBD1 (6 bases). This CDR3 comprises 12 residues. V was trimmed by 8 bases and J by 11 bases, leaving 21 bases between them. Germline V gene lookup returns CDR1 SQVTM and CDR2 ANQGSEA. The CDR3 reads CSINRDGIGYTF. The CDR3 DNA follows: TGCAGCATCAACAGGGACGGGATCGGATACACCTTC.

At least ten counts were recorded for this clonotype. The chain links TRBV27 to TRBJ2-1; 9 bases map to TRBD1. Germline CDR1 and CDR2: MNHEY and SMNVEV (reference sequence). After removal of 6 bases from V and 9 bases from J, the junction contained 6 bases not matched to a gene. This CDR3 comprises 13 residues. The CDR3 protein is CASSQGQGLEQFF. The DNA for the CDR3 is TGTGCCAGCAGCCAAGGACAGGGGCTTGAGCAGTTCTTC.

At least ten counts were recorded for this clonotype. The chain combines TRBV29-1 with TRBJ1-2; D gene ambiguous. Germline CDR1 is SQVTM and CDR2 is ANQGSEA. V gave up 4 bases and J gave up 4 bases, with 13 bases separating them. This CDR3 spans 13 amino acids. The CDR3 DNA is TGCAGCGTTGCCCCGTACGATGGCTATGGCTACACCTTC. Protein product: CSVAPYDGYGYTF.

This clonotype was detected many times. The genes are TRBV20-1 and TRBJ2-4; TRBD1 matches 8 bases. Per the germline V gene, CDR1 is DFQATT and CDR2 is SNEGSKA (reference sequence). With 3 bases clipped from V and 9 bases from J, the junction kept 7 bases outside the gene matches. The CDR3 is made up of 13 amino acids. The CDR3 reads CSASRQGLVIQYF. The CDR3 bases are TGCAGTGCTAGCCGACAGGGGCTGGTCATTCAGTACTTC.

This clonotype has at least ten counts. DNA for the CDR3: TGTGCCTGGAGTCGGCAGCCAGAGACCCAGTACTTC. Translating it yields CAWSRQPETQYF. V is TRBV30 and J is TRBJ2-5; D is ambiguous. The germline V and J ends were trimmed by 2 bases and 4 bases, with 8 bases remaining between them. CDR3 length equals 12 residues. CDR1 is GTSNPN, CDR2 SVGIG, per germline (reference sequence).

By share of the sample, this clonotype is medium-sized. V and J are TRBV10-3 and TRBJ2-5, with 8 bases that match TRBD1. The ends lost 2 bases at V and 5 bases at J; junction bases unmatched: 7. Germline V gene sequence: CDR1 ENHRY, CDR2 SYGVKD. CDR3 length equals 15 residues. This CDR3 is CAISEPQTGDETQYF. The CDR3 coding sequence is TGTGCCATCAGTGAGCCCCAGACAGGGGACGAGACCCAGTACTTC.